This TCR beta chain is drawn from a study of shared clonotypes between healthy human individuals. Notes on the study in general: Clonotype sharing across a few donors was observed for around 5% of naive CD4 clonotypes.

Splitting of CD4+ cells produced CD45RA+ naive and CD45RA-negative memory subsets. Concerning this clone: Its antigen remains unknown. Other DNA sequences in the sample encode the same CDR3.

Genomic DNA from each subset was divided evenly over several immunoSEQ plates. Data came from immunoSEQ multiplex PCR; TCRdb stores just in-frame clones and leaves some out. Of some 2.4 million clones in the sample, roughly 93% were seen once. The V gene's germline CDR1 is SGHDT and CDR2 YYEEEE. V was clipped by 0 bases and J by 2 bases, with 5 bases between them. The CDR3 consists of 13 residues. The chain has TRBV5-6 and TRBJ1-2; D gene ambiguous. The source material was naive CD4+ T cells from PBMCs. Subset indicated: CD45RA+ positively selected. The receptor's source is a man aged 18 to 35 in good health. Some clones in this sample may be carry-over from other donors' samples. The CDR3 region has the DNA TGTGCCAGCAGCTTGGGCGGAAACTATGGCTACACCTTC. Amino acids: CASSLGGNYGYTF. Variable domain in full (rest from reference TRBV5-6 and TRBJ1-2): DAGVTQSPTHLIKTRGQQVTLRCSPKSGHDTVSWYQQALGQGPQFIFQYYEEEERQRGNFPDRFSGHQFPNYSSELNVNALLLGDSALYLCASSLGGNYGYTFGSGTRLTVV.